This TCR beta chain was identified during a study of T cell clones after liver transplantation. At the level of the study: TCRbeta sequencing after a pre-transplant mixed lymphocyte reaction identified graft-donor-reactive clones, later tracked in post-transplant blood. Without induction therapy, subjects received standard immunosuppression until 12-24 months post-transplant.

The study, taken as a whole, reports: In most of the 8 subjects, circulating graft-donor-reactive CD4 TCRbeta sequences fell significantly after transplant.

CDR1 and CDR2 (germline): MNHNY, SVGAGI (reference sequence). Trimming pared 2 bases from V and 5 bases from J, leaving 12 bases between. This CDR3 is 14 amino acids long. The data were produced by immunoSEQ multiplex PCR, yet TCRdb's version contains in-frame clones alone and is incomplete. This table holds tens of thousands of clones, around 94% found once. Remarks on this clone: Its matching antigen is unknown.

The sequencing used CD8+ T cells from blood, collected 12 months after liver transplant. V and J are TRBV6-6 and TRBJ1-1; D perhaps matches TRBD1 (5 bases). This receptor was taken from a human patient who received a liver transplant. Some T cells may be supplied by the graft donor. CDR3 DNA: TGTGCCAGCAGTTACCGGGACCCGTCGACTGAAGCTTTCTTT. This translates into CASSYRDPSTEAFF.